Reported below is one T cell receptor (beta chain). The data originate from a study of blood T cell repertoires in COVID-19. Study-level background: There were acute and convalescent COVID-19 samples, and they came from the United States, Italy and Spain. Sample material is recorded as cDNA or gDNA derived from T cells, B-cell-depleted T cells, or PBMCs.

As handled by the study authors: The authors estimated nucleated cell counts from reference gene primer amplification. Sequencing used immunoSEQ multiplex PCR; TCRdb keeps in-frame clones, though not all of them. Clonal size and the V and J genes are those of that table, whereas D and trimming came from the DNA. The sample shows around 300,000 clones, roughly nine tenths of them seen only once. The sample was peripheral blood. The TCR comes from a man aged 45-60 years with acute or convalescent COVID-19.

The CDR3 coding sequence is TGTGCCAGCAGCCAAGTGGGGCCAGGGGGCGATGGCTACACCTTC. Its translation: CASSQVGPGGDGYTF. This chain uses TRBV3-1 (or the pseudogene TRBV3-2) with TRBJ1-2, with 8 bases lining up with TRBD1. Trimming at V came to 1 base and at J to 6 bases, leaving 7 bases not matched to a gene. The CDR3 loop spans 15 amino acids. Germline V CDR1 and CDR2: LGHDT, YNNKEL (reference sequence).